The clone carrying this TCR beta chain was seen a single time. The antigen remains undetermined. The sample is drawn from a study of cytomegalovirus exposure and HLA in healthy donors. Study results and caveats: While the bulk of TCR sequences proved rare, some public TCRs turned up in many donors. DRB1 showed the most TCR associations and HLA-C the fewest in a later analysis, as rates varied by HLA locus. There were some V segments, including TRBV6-2 and TRBV6-3, excluded as indistinguishable.

PCR primers comprised 60 Vbeta and 13 Jbeta primers. Only in-frame clones appear in the TCRdb table, and some are missing; sequencing was by immunoSEQ multiplex PCR. The repertoire holds fewer than 200,000 clones, with 77% as singletons. The length of the CDR3 is 17 residues. Germline-derived CDR1 and CDR2 are SGHRS and YFSETQ. With 3 bases removed from V and 5 bases from J, the gap between germline ends came to 23 bases. This sequence originates from a woman aged 40 to 55 in good health and CMV-seropositive. This sequence joins TRBV5-1 and TRBJ2-5, with a tentative D call TRBD1 (5 bases). What was sequenced was PBMCs. This CDR3 is CASSYGLMGRNRETQYF. In nucleotides, the CDR3 is TGCGCCAGCAGCTACGGTTTGATGGGGCGTAATCGTGAGACCCAGTACTTC.